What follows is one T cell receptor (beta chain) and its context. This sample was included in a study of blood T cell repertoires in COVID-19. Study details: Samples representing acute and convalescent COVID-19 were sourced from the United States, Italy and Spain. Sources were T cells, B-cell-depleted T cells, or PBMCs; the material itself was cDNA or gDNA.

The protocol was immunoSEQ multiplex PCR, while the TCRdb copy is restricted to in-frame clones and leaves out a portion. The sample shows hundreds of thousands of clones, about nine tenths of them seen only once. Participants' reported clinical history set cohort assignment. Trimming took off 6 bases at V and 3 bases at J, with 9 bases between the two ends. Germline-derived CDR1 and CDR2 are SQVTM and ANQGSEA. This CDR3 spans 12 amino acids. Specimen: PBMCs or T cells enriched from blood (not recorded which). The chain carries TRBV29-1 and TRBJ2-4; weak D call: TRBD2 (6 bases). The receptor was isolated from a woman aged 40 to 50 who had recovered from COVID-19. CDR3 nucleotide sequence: TGCAGCGTACTAGCTGGCAAAAACATTCAGTACTTC. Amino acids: CSVLAGKNIQYF.